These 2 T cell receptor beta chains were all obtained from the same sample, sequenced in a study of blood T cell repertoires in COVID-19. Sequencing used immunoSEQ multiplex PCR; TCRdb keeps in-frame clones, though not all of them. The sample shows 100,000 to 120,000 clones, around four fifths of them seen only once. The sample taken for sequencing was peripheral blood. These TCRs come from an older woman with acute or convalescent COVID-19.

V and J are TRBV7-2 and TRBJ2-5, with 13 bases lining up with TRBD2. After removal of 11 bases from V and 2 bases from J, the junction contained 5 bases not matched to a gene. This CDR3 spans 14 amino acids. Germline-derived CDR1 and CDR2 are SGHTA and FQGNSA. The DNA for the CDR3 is TGTGCCGGTGAACTAGCGGGGGGGCAAGAGACCCAGTACTTC. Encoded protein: CAGELAGGQETQYF.

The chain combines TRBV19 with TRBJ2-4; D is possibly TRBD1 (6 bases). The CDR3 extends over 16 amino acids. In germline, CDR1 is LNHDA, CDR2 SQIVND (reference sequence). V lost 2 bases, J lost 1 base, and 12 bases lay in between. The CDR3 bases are TGTGCCAGTAGTATAAGGAGGACAGCGGCCAAAAACATTCAGTACTTC. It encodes CASSIRRTAAKNIQYF. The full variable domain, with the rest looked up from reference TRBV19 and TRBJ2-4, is DGGITQSPKYLFRKEGQNVTLSCEQNLNHDAMYWYRQDPGQGLRLIYYSQIVNDFQKGDIAEGYSVSREKKESFPLTVTSAQKNPTAFYLCASSIRRTAAKNIQYFGAGTRLSVL.